These 21 T cell receptor beta chains share one sample of origin, sequenced in a study of T cell changes during pregnancy in multiple sclerosis. Generated by immunoSEQ multiplex PCR, the TCRdb table keeps only in-frame clones and is missing some. The table includes about 66,000 clones, 90% to 95% detected once. The sample consisted of CD8+ T cells from peripheral blood mononuclear cells, taken before pregnancy. The source of these receptors is a female donor with multiple sclerosis, enrolled in a pregnancy study.

V and J are TRBV4-1 and TRBJ2-2; D call uncertain. The germline V gene has CDR1 MGHRA and CDR2 YSYEKL. The CDR3 runs to 15 residues. The V end was cut by 4 bases, the J end by 8 bases, with 17 bases between. The CDR3 coding sequence is TGCGCCAGCAGCCCCATACAACCCGTCCAAGGGGAGCTGTTTTTT. This gives the protein CASSPIQPVQGELFF.

The V gene is TRBV12-1, the J gene TRBJ2-6; TRBD1 is the table's D call and was not checked against the DNA. TRBV12-1 is tagged as a pseudogene. The CDR3 covers 18 residues. CDR3 sequence (DNA): TGTGCCAGCAGCTATGGGTATGTAGGACAAAGTCGGGCCAACGTCCTGACTTTC. It yields the protein CASSYGYVGQSRANVLTF.

The chain links TRBV7-9 to TRBJ2-5; 7 bases agree with TRBD2. This CDR3 spans 15 amino acids. The germline CDR1 and CDR2 sequences are SEHNR and FQNEAQ (reference sequence). The junction had 12 bases not matched to a gene; V was cut back by 5 bases and J by 6 bases. The CDR3 DNA follows: TGTGCCAGCAGCGCCCCCGGAGAAGCGGGACAGACCCAGTACTTC. It specifies CASSAPGEAGQTQYF.

The V and J genes are TRBV2 and TRBJ1-2, with 10 bases aligning to TRBD1. The CDR3 length is 17 residues. Germline V gene lookup returns CDR1 SNHLY and CDR2 FYNNEI. With V trimmed by 5 bases and J by 2 bases, 11 bases remained unmatched. CDR3 in DNA: TGTGCCAGCAGTCCTTACGGGACAGGGGAAGGAAACTATGGCTACACCTTC. Protein: CASSPYGTGEGNYGYTF.

J is TRBJ2-7 and V is TRBV10-3, with D unresolved. CDR3 length: 13 amino acids. Trimming took off 3 bases at V and 3 bases at J, with 9 bases between the two ends. Per germline, CDR1 ENHRY and CDR2 SYGVKD. The CDR3 DNA reads TGTGCCATCAGTGATGGGCAGGACTACGAGCAGTACTTC. Amino acid sequence: CAISDGQDYEQYF.

V and J are TRBV2 and TRBJ2-3; 10 bases are a match to TRBD1. J was trimmed by 1 base and V by 6 bases; bases with no gene match: 4. The CDR3 length is 15 residues. The germline gives CDR1 SNHLY, CDR2 FYNNEI. Here the CDR3 DNA reads TGTGCCAGCAGAGGGACAGGGGAGGGCACAGATACGCAGTATTTT. Translated, it gives CASRGTGEGTDTQYF.

The chain employs TRBV5-1 and TRBJ2-2; D gene ambiguous. This CDR3 is 12 amino acids long. Looked up from germline, CDR1 is SGHRS and CDR2 is YFSETQ. V lost 2 bases, J lost 7 bases, and 6 bases lay in between. The CDR3 sequence is CASSFSSGELFF. The CDR3 DNA reads TGCGCCAGCAGCTTTTCTAGCGGGGAGCTGTTTTTT. Supplemented by reference TRBV5-1 and TRBJ2-2, the full variable domain reads KAGVTQTPRYLIKTRGQQVTLSCSPISGHRSVSWYQQTPGQGLQFLFEYFSETQRNKGNFPGRFSGRQFSNSRSEMNVSTLELGDSALYLCASSFSSGELFFGEGSRLTVL.

The rearrangement joins TRBV6-5 to TRBJ2-1; D may be TRBD2 (6 bases). Germline loops: CDR1 MNHEY, CDR2 SVGAGI. The CDR3 runs 15 residues. V was clipped by 4 bases and J by 1 base, with 11 bases between them. CDR3 amino acids: CASSSGGVSYNEQFF. The CDR3 DNA reads as TGTGCCAGCAGTTCCGGGGGAGTATCCTACAATGAGCAGTTCTTC.

CDR3 region: CASSLGGPYEQYF. The CDR3 DNA reads as TGTGCCAGCAGTTTGGGAGGGCCCTACGAGCAGTACTTC. J is TRBJ2-7 and V is TRBV7-9, with 7 bases identical to TRBD2. The CDR3 runs to 13 residues. After removal of 6 bases from V and 2 bases from J, the junction contained 4 bases not matched to a gene. Germline V gene data show CDR1 as SEHNR and CDR2 as FQNEAQ (reference sequence). The variable domain in full, with the rest retrieved from reference TRBV7-9 and TRBJ2-7, is DTGVSQNPRHKITKRGQNVTFRCDPISEHNRLYWYRQTLGQGPEFLTYFQNEAQLEKSRLLSDRFSAERPKGSFSTLEIQRTEQGDSAMYLCASSLGGPYEQYFGPGTRLTVT.

The chain carries TRBV27 and TRBJ2-1; 7 nucleotides line up with TRBD1. Germline V gives CDR1 MNHEY, CDR2 SMNVEV (reference sequence). This CDR3 comprises 16 residues. Trimming cost V 3 bases and J 4 bases; bases outside gene matches: 9. The CDR3 DNA reads TGTGCCAGCAGTTTCGGGACAGCGAATTCGTACAATGAGCAGTTCTTC. It encodes CASSFGTANSYNEQFF.

The rearrangement links TRBV7-2 to TRBJ1-5; D unresolved. The V end was cut by 4 bases, the J end by 7 bases, with 23 bases between. The CDR3 is made up of 17 amino acids. Per the germline V gene, CDR1 is SGHTA and CDR2 is FQGNSA. The CDR3 loop reads CASSSQLGFQSDQPQHF. In DNA, the CDR3 is TGTGCCAGCAGCTCACAGTTAGGATTTCAGAGTGACCAGCCCCAGCATTTT.

The chain uses TRBV6-4 and TRBJ2-1; TRBD2 matches 7 bases. The CDR3 is 15 residues long. The trim removed 4 bases at V and 0 bases at J, leaving 3 bases unmatched. CDR1 is MRHNA and CDR2 is SNTAGT in the germline V gene. The CDR3 DNA sequence: TGTGCCAGCAGTGCCGGGGGGAGCTCCTACAATGAGCAGTTCTTC. This translates into CASSAGGSSYNEQFF.

The chain couples TRBV5-4 to TRBJ1-1; TRBD1 might be the D (5 bases). The length of the CDR3 is 12 residues. Trimming left V 3 bases short and J 6 bases short, with 9 bases between. CDR1 and CDR2 (germline): SGHNT, YYREEE (reference sequence). The CDR3 sequence is CASSSGQPEAFF. CDR3 DNA: TGTGCCAGCAGCTCAGGGCAACCTGAAGCTTTCTTT.

V gene TRBV25-1 combines with J gene TRBJ2-2; TRBD2 might be the D (7 bases). Trimming shortened V by 10 bases and J by 6 bases, and 21 bases separated the two germline ends. The CDR3 runs 15 residues. Germline CDR1 reads MGHDK; CDR2 reads SYGVNS. The CDR3 spells CATRLEGGKSGELFF. CDR3 bases: TGTGCCACCAGACTAGAGGGGGGGAAGTCCGGGGAGCTGTTTTTT.

J is TRBJ1-1 and V is TRBV9; tentatively, D is TRBD1 (6 bases). Germline V gene sequence: CDR1 SGDLS, CDR2 YYNGEE. Trimming removed 4 bases from V and 3 bases from J, with 16 bases in between. The CDR3 runs 15 residues. CDR3 bases: TGTGCCAGCAGCACTCAGAGGGGACAATACACTGAAGCTTTCTTT. Translation gives CASSTQRGQYTEAFF. The full variable domain, with the rest looked up from reference TRBV9 and TRBJ1-1, is DSGVTQTPKHLITATGQRVTLRCSPRSGDLSVYWYQQSLDQGLQFLIQYYNGEERAKGNILERFSAQQFPDLHSELNLSSLELGDSALYFCASSTQRGQYTEAFFGQGTRLTVV.

The V and J genes are TRBV7-8 and TRBJ1-5; a weak D match, TRBD1 (6 bases). This CDR3 comprises 13 residues. Trimming removed 4 bases from V and 5 bases from J, with 9 bases in between. CDR1 is SGHVS and CDR2 is FQNEAQ in the germline V gene. Here the CDR3 reads CASSSTGDQPQHF. The DNA of the CDR3 is TGTGCCAGCAGCTCGACAGGAGATCAGCCCCAGCATTTT. Complete variable domain (other parts from reference TRBV7-8 and TRBJ1-5): GAGVSQSPRYKVAKRGQDVALRCDPISGHVSLFWYQQALGQGPEFLTYFQNEAQLDKSGLPSDRFFAERPEGSVSTLKIQRTQQEDSAVYLCASSSTGDQPQHFGDGTRLSIL.

The V gene is TRBV5-6, the J gene TRBJ2-3; the D gene is possibly TRBD1 (6 bases). There are 15 residues in the CDR3. Looked up from germline, CDR1 is SGHDT and CDR2 is YYEEEE. V shed 0 bases and J shed 0 bases, with 8 bases lying between them. The CDR3 coding sequence is TGTGCCAGCAGCTTGGCACAGGGTAGCACAGATACGCAGTATTTT. Residues: CASSLAQGSTDTQYF.

In DNA, the CDR3 is TGTGCCACCAGCAGAGATGGACTCACCCAAGGGAGTGAAAAACTGTTTTTT. It is translated as CATSRDGLTQGSEKLFF. The chain couples TRBV15 to TRBJ1-4; no definite D call. The CDR3 has 17 amino acids. CDR1 is LNHNV, CDR2 YYDKDF, per germline (reference sequence). Trimming pared 0 bases from V and 7 bases from J, leaving 18 bases between. The variable domain in full, with the rest retrieved from reference TRBV15 and TRBJ1-4, is DAMVIQNPRYQVTQFGKPVTLSCSQTLNHNVMYWYQQKSSQAPKLLFHYYDKDFNNEADTPDNFQSRRPNTSFCFLDIRSPGLGDTAMYLCATSRDGLTQGSEKLFFGSGTQLSVL.

The V gene is TRBV2, the J gene TRBJ1-1, with D tentatively TRBD1 (5 bases). The CDR3 covers 13 residues. The V gene's germline CDR1 is SNHLY and CDR2 FYNNEI. Between the trimmed V and J ends, which lost 4 bases and 4 bases, there was a span of 10 bases. The CDR3, as DNA: TGTGCCAGCAGTGTTGGAAGGGGCACTGAAGCTTTCTTT. Its translation: CASSVGRGTEAFF.

The rearrangement links TRBV6-5 to TRBJ2-7; no definite D call. Trimming pared 2 bases from V and 3 bases from J, leaving 8 bases between. Germline CDR1 MNHEY, CDR2 SVGAGI. The length of the CDR3 is 13 residues. The CDR3 DNA reads as TGTGCCAGCAGTTACGGTCTGCGCTACGAGCAGTACTTC. Its protein is CASSYGLRYEQYF.

The rearrangement joins TRBV5-6 to TRBJ2-3, with TRBD1 matching over 7 bases. The trim removed 2 bases at V and 4 bases at J, leaving 4 bases unmatched. The CDR3 is 14 amino acids. Germline loops: CDR1 SGHDT, CDR2 YYEEEE. CDR3 coding DNA: TGTGCCAGCAGCTTCGGCCAGGGGGCAGATACGCAGTATTTT. The encoded protein is CASSFGQGADTQYF.